This T cell receptor (beta chain) was observed in a study of CD8 T cells in ankylosing spondylitis. General observations from the study: One TCR beta motif, made up of roughly 8 highly homologous variants, appeared characteristic of ankylosing spondylitis blood.

Preparation of TCR beta libraries was done by quantitative 5'-RACE with molecular barcodes. TCRdb re-called the 5' RACE reads through MiXCR, storing one row per CDR3 protein. The repertoire has under 150,000 distinct CDR3 sequences, around 9.3% of them found once; the top ten carry approximately 3.3%. V gave up 6 bases and J gave up 7 bases, with 26 bases separating them. The CDR3 contains 17 residues. As concerns this clonotype: What it recognizes is unknown.

The sequencing sample was made of blood, either unsorted or a sorted T cell fraction (not recorded which). The TCR was taken from a male donor with ankylosing spondylitis or in good health (not recorded which). The gene calls are TRBV12-3 or TRBV12-4 and TRBJ2-3; D tentatively reads TRBD1 or TRBD2 (6 bases each). CDR3 sequence reads: CASSPIGGLADPNTQYF. The CDR3 region has the DNA TGTGCCAGCAGCCCAATCGGGGGCCTAGCAGACCCTAATACGCAGTATTTT.